The 9 T cell receptor beta chains below come from one sample, sequenced in a study of Graves' ophthalmopathy and Graves' hyperthyroidism. Amplification of TCR beta CDR3 regions used RNA transcripts. The authors performed first-round RT-PCR with HTBI primers and then a second-round multiplex PCR. MiXCR, run by TCRdb on the multiplex PCR reads, gives a single entry per CDR3 protein. Of 300,000 to 400,000 distinct CDR3 sequences listed, 17% are singletons. The source material was peripheral blood. These receptors came from an adult man with Graves' ophthalmopathy.

The chain has TRBV7-2 and TRBJ1-5, with unresolved D. Germline V gives CDR1 SGHTA, CDR2 FQGNSA. CDR3 length equals 14 residues. Trimming pared 5 bases from V and 9 bases from J, leaving 17 bases between. In nucleotides, the CDR3 is TGTGCCAGCAGCCATAATGGCAATGCTGGGCCCCAGCATTTT. It encodes CASSHNGNAGPQHF. Using reference TRBV7-2 and TRBJ1-5 for the parts outside the CDR3, the full variable domain is GAGVSQSPSNKVTEKGKDVELRCDPISGHTALYWYRQSLGQGLEFLIYFQGNSAPDKSGLPSDRFSAERTGGSVSTLTIQRTQQEDSAVYLCASSHNGNAGPQHFGDGTRLSIL.

This clonotype was observed at least ten times. The gene calls are TRBV7-9 and TRBJ1-1; the D is unclear. V was shortened by 5 bases and J by 5 bases, with 12 bases between the two germline ends. CDR3 length equals 13 residues. Germline CDR1 is SEHNR and CDR2 is FQNEAQ (reference sequence). CDR3: CASSPQSGTEAFF. The DNA of the CDR3 is TGTGCCAGCAGCCCGCAATCGGGGACTGAAGCTTTCTTT.

The sample holds many counts of this clonotype. The V and J genes are TRBV20-1 and TRBJ2-2, with 10 bases fitting TRBD2. The J segment lost 4 bases and the V segment lost 6 bases, leaving 11 bases of the junction unmatched. CDR3 length: 16 amino acids. Germline CDR1 DFQATT, CDR2 SNEGSKA (reference sequence). CDR3 sequence: CSADVRSSGGTGELFF. The CDR3 nucleotides are TGCAGTGCGGACGTCAGGTCTAGCGGGGGCACCGGGGAGCTGTTTTTT.

The V call is TRBV19, the J call TRBJ2-5; the match to TRBD2 covers 11 bases. CDR3 length equals 15 residues. Losses at the gene ends were 5 bases for V and 4 bases for J; bases not matched to a gene: 6. The germline gives CDR1 LNHDA, CDR2 SQIVND (reference sequence). The CDR3 sequence: CASSSSGRNGETQYF. CDR3 DNA: TGTGCCAGTAGTTCTAGCGGGAGGAACGGAGAGACCCAGTACTTC.

This clonotype was recorded many times. This chain links TRBV6-1 with TRBJ2-7, with 7 positions matching TRBD1. With 6 bases clipped from V and 5 bases from J, the junction kept 4 bases outside the gene matches. Germline V gives CDR1 MNHNS, CDR2 SASEGT. The CDR3 spans 12 residues. CDR3 protein: CASRGQSDEQYF. The CDR3 region has the DNA TGTGCCAGCAGGGGACAGTCTGACGAGCAGTACTTC.

This clonotype was seen at least ten times. V usage is TRBV6-2 or TRBV6-3 and J usage is TRBJ2-5, with D perhaps TRBD1 (6 bases). Germline V gene lookup returns CDR1 MNHEY and CDR2 SVGEGT. Trimming left V 7 bases short and J 0 bases short, with 15 bases between. This CDR3 has 15 residues. The CDR3 nucleotides are TGTGCCAGCAACTCCGGGACACTTTACCAAGAGACCCAGTACTTC. It specifies CASNSGTLYQETQYF.

Ten or more counts support this clonotype. V usage is TRBV20-1 and J usage is TRBJ2-5, with TRBD2 matching 10 bases. V lost 0 bases to trimming and J lost 5 bases; unmatched junction nucleotides: 9. The CDR3 is made up of 16 amino acids. Germline V gives CDR1 DFQATT, CDR2 SNEGSKA (reference sequence). DNA of the CDR3: TGCAGTGCTAGAGATCCGGCTAGCGGGAGTAGGGAGACCCAGTACTTC. Translated: CSARDPASGSRETQYF.

In this sample, this clonotype turned up a few times. The V and J genes are TRBV6-5 and TRBJ2-5, with 10 bases fitting TRBD2. The CDR3 is 15 residues long. Looked up from germline, CDR1 is MNHEY and CDR2 is SVGAGI. V dropped 4 bases and J dropped 6; count of bases not matched to a gene: 8. The CDR3 protein is CASSSRTSGSQTQYF. The CDR3, as DNA: TGTGCCAGCAGTTCTCGGACTAGCGGAAGTCAGACCCAGTACTTC.

This clonotype was seen at least ten times. V usage is TRBV28 and J usage is TRBJ1-2; maybe TRBD1 (5 bases). The V gene's germline CDR1 is MDHEN and CDR2 SYDVKM. Between the trimmed V and J ends, which lost 2 bases and 3 bases, there was a span of 7 bases. The CDR3 sequence is 13 residues long. CDR3 sequence reads: CASSLVGDYGYTF. The CDR3 DNA follows: TGTGCCAGCAGTTTAGTGGGGGACTATGGCTACACCTTC.